This TCR beta chain emerged from a study of T cell clonotyping in hematopoietic cell transplantation. Time point noted: recipient sample about 28 days before transplant, after cytoreduction. Sequencing was performed with immunoSEQ multiplex PCR; in TCRdb, only in-frame clones are kept and a portion is missing. This table holds roughly 40,000 clones, 85% found once. Study results and limitations: Graft donor and pretransplant recipient Inverse Simpson Index values predicted broader posttransplant TCR diversity. Few recipient clonotypes overlapped donors; over 97% were de novo at given depth.

V was clipped by 1 base and J by 3 bases, with 10 bases between them. Germline loops: CDR1 MGHRA, CDR2 YSYEKL. The CDR3 contains 15 residues. As regards this clone: Antigen unknown.

The chain recombines TRBV4-1 with TRBJ1-5; possible D gene TRBD1, 6 bases. The input for sequencing was peripheral blood mononuclear cells, taken before stem cell transplant. The clonotype comes from a man in his 60s with acute myeloid leukemia. Some clones in this sample may be carry-over from other donors' samples. CDR3 amino acids: CASSQGTGNNQPQHF. In nucleotides, the CDR3 is TGCGCCAGCAGCCAAGGAACAGGGAACAATCAGCCCCAGCATTTT.